Shown below are 19 T cell receptor beta chains from a single sample sequenced in a study of regulatory T cells in long-lasting Graves disease. Time point denoted: newly diagnosed GD, antithyroid drugs for less than 3 months. With RNA extracted from PBMCs as input, the TCR library was made. Investigators prepared the TCR beta libraries by applying iRepertoire HTBI primers and Arm-PCR of CDR3 regions. A single record per CDR3 protein comes from TCRdb applying MiXCR to the multiplex PCR reads. The sample has about 620,000 distinct CDR3 sequences, roughly 15% seen once. The same data also went into a second study, on T cells in Graves' hyperthyroidism and ophthalmopathy.

The sequencing used peripheral blood mononuclear cells (PBMCs), collected at new diagnosis, from a patient treated with antithyroid drugs. The receptors derive from a woman in her 30s with Graves disease.

This clonotype was counted ten times or more. J is TRBJ2-3 and V is TRBV7-2; TRBD1 matches 8 bases. CDR1 SGHTA and CDR2 FQGNSA come from the germline V gene. With V trimmed by 5 bases and J by 2 bases, 12 bases remained unmatched. This CDR3 is built from 17 residues. CDR3 coding DNA: TGTGCCAGCAGCCCTGGGGTGGACAGGGTGTACACAGATACGCAGTATTTT. It encodes CASSPGVDRVYTDTQYF.

The chain couples TRBV20-1 to TRBJ1-5, with D perhaps TRBD1 (6 bases). The germline V gene encodes CDR1 DFQATT and CDR2 SNEGSKA (reference sequence). The CDR3 has 15 amino acids. V was clipped by 6 bases and J by 6 bases, with 21 bases between them. The CDR3 reads CSAKLTGTASQPQHF. CDR3 DNA sequence: TGCAGTGCGAAACTGACAGGCACTGCTTCTCAGCCCCAGCATTTT.

This clonotype has more than one count but fewer than ten. CDR3 sequence (DNA): TGTGCCAGCAGGGCTGGACCGGGACTAGCGGGAGGCGAGCAGTACTTC. Translated: CASRAGPGLAGGEQYF. The rearrangement joins TRBV6-1 to TRBJ2-7; 15 bases fit TRBD2. CDR1 and CDR2 (germline): MNHNS, SASEGT. This CDR3 has 16 amino acids. V was pared by 6 bases and J by 6 bases, with 9 bases of the junction left unmatched.

Worth noting for this clonotype: This CDR3 fails to terminate in the conserved phenylalanine or tryptophan, so it likely reflects a read error. DNA of the CDR3: TGTGCCAGCAGCCCAGGGGAGGTTAGTGTAGCTTTCCTT. Amino acids: CASSPGEVSVAFL. The rearrangement links TRBV3-1 to TRBJ1-1; possibly TRBD1 for D (6 bases). Per the germline V gene, CDR1 is LGHDT and CDR2 is YNNKEL (reference sequence). The CDR3 runs 13 residues. Trimming left V 4 bases short and J 10 bases short, with 16 bases between.

Of note for this clonotype: This may arise from a read error, as a much more abundant clone is one base away. This chain connects TRBV6-5 to TRBJ2-1, with 7 bases lining up with TRBD2. The CDR3 spans 13 residues. Germline V gives CDR1 MNHEY, CDR2 SVGAGI. CDR3 in DNA: TGTGACAGCAGTTACAGGACTAGCAATGAGCAGTTCTTC. Protein: CDSSYRTSNEQFF.

The chain links TRBV20-1 to TRBJ2-7; D possibly corresponds to TRBD2 (5 bases). The CDR3 sequence is 14 residues long. The V and J ends lost 4 bases and 6 bases respectively, with 19 bases between them. Germline CDR1 is DFQATT and CDR2 is SNEGSKA (reference sequence). In DNA, the CDR3 is TGCAGTGCTATAAGGGAGATTATTAAATCCGAGCAGTACTTC. It encodes CSAIREIIKSEQYF.

This clonotype was detected many times. The rearrangement uses TRBV6-5 and TRBJ2-7, with 10 bases fitting TRBD1. J gave up 3 bases and V 3 bases, and 5 bases lay outside the gene matches. From germline, CDR1 is MNHEY and CDR2 SVGAGI. The CDR3 has 15 amino acids. This CDR3 reads CASSYRDRGRYEQYF. CDR3 bases: TGTGCCAGCAGTTATCGGGACAGGGGTCGCTACGAGCAGTACTTC.

This rearrangement joins TRBV7-2 to TRBJ2-1; either TRBD1 or TRBD2 may supply D (5 bases each). The V end lost 5 bases, the J end lost 5 bases, and 13 bases lay between the germline ends. This CDR3 spans 14 amino acids. From germline, CDR1 is SGHTA and CDR2 FQGNSA. CDR3 loop: CASSQSWGNNEQFF. The DNA for the CDR3 is TGTGCCAGCAGCCAAAGTTGGGGGAACAATGAGCAGTTCTTC.

This clonotype has ten or more counts. As DNA, the CDR3 is TGTGCCAGCTCGACCCTGGGGACCGTGAGCTCCTACGAGCAGTACTTC. It codes for CASSTLGTVSSYEQYF. The gene calls are TRBV6-1 and TRBJ2-7; the D gene could be TRBD1 or TRBD2 (5 bases each). V gave up 8 bases and J gave up 0 bases, with 20 bases separating them. The CDR3 runs 16 residues. Germline values: CDR1 MNHNS, CDR2 SASEGT.

This chain joins TRBV5-1 and TRBJ2-3; 8 positions match TRBD2. CDR3 length: 15 amino acids. Germline V lookup: CDR1 SGHRS, CDR2 YFSETQ. The trim removed 4 bases at V and 3 bases at J, leaving 7 bases unmatched. The CDR3: CASSTSGDGTDTQYF. The CDR3 bases are TGCGCCAGCAGCACTAGCGGAGACGGGACAGATACGCAGTATTTT.

In its sample, this clonotype was seen many times. The gene calls are TRBV24-1 and TRBJ2-5, with 8 bases fitting TRBD1. The CDR3 spans 14 residues. V was pared by 2 bases and J by 4 bases, with 2 bases of the junction left unmatched. Germline CDR1 reads KGHDR; CDR2 reads SFDVKD. The CDR3 is CATSDSRGRETQYF. Written as DNA, the CDR3 is TGTGCCACCAGTGATTCCAGGGGGCGAGAGACCCAGTACTTC.

The chain is built from TRBV4-1 and TRBJ2-3, with D maybe TRBD2 (5 bases). Trimming removed 1 base from V and 12 bases from J, with 14 bases in between. The CDR3 has 13 residues. The germline V gene has CDR1 MGHRA and CDR2 YSYEKL. CDR3 coding DNA: TGCGCCAGCAGCCAAGTAGGACTGCCCGGCCAGTATTTT. This sequence encodes CASSQVGLPGQYF.

In its sample, this clonotype was seen many times. The V gene is TRBV28, the J gene TRBJ1-1; D may be TRBD1 (5 bases). Per the germline V gene, CDR1 is MDHEN and CDR2 is SYDVKM. This CDR3 is 13 amino acids long. Trimming removed 6 bases from V and 4 bases from J, with 12 bases in between. The CDR3 loop reads CASRKGTRTEAFF. The CDR3 bases are TGTGCCAGCAGAAAAGGGACGCGCACTGAAGCTTTCTTT.

Many counts were recorded for this clonotype. The chain joins TRBV27 to TRBJ2-7; no clear D gene. Per germline, CDR1 MNHEY and CDR2 SMNVEV (reference sequence). The ends were cut back, 6 bases at V and 3 bases at J, with 18 bases in the middle. The CDR3 sequence is 15 residues long. CDR3 coding DNA: TGTGCCAGCAGCAAGCTACGCATGGGTCTCTACGAGCAGTACTTC. It is translated as CASSKLRMGLYEQYF.

This clonotype turned up a few times. The V call is TRBV10-3, the J call TRBJ2-1; a weak D match, TRBD2 (5 bases). The length of the CDR3 is 15 residues. Looked up from germline, CDR1 is ENHRY and CDR2 is SYGVKD. Trimming took off 3 bases at V and 6 bases at J, with 15 bases between the two ends. In DNA, the CDR3 is TGTGCCATCAGTGACAGGCTGGCTAGCAGCAATGAGCAGTTCTTC. As protein: CAISDRLASSNEQFF.

The chain uses TRBV18 and TRBJ2-7, with TRBD2 identical over 7 bases. Trimming at V came to 10 bases and at J to 9 bases, leaving 12 bases not matched to a gene. Germline CDR1 is KGHSH and CDR2 is LQKENI. The CDR3 spans 12 residues. Here the CDR3 DNA reads TGTGCCACCCGGGACTACGGTCTAATGCAGTACTTC. Its protein product is CATRDYGLMQYF.

This clonotype was found a few times. The chain is built from TRBV12-3 or TRBV12-4 and TRBJ2-5; 7 bases fit TRBD1. The V gene end was trimmed by 6 bases and the J gene end by 7 bases; junction bases not matched to a gene: 17. CDR3 size: 16 residues. CDR3 region: CASSFVQGPFIGTQYF. CDR3 nucleotide sequence: TGTGCCAGCAGCTTTGTACAGGGGCCTTTTATCGGGACCCAGTACTTC.

This clonotype occurred a few times. V usage is TRBV5-1 and J usage is TRBJ2-1; no firm D call. This CDR3 has 14 amino acids. Trimming removed 4 bases from V and 3 bases from J, with 11 bases in between. CDR1 and CDR2 (germline): SGHRS, YFSETQ. The CDR3 loop is CASSADPGYNEQFF. CDR3 coding DNA: TGCGCCAGCAGCGCGGATCCGGGCTACAATGAGCAGTTCTTC.

The table lists this clonotype with many counts. The chain has TRBV27 and TRBJ2-3; 8 bases fit TRBD1. This CDR3 has 16 amino acids. Germline V CDR1 and CDR2: MNHEY, SMNVEV (reference sequence). Losses at the gene ends were 8 bases for V and 3 bases for J; bases not matched to a gene: 13. The CDR3 nucleotides are TGTGCCAGCGCAGCTGCCTGGGACAGGAGTACAGATACGCAGTATTTT. The encoded protein is CASAAAWDRSTDTQYF.